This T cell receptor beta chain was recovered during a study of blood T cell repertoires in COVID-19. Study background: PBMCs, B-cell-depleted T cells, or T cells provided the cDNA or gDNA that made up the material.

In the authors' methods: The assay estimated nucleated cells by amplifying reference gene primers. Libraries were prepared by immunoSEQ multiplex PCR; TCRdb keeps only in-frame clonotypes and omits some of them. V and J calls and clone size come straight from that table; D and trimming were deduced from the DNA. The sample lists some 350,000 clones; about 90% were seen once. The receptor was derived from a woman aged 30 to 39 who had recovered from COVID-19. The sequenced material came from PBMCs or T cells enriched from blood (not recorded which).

The CDR3 sequence: CASSEGVSSGQETQYF. CDR3 DNA: TGTGCCAGCAGTGAAGGGGTATCTAGCGGACAAGAGACCCAGTACTTC. The rearrangement links TRBV6-1 to TRBJ2-5; 7 bases agree with TRBD2. The CDR3 is 16 residues long. The ends lost 1 base at V and 2 bases at J; junction bases unmatched: 7. Germline V gives CDR1 MNHNS, CDR2 SASEGT.